The 16 T cell receptor beta chains presented below share a single source sample, sequenced in a study of Tregs in tolerant kidney transplant recipients. Profiling relied on immunoSEQ multiplex PCR, and the TCRdb table lists in-frame clones only, not all of them. The repertoire holds 15,000 to 25,000 clones, with 55% to 75% as singletons. These receptors lack a known antigen. The sample comprised Tregs from blood cultured with allogeneic cells. The receptors were sampled from a human donor in good health.

This clone turned up a few times. The gene calls are TRBV6-1 and TRBJ1-2; 10 nucleotides agree with TRBD1. CDR1 is MNHNS and CDR2 is SASEGT in the germline V gene. The length of the CDR3 is 15 residues. Trimming at V came to 5 bases and at J to 7 bases, leaving 10 bases not matched to a gene. In DNA form, the CDR3 reads TGTGCCAGCAGTTCCCCCAGACAGGGGGCCGCTGGCTACACCTTC. Its translation: CASSSPRQGAAGYTF.

The gene calls are TRBV27 and TRBJ1-4, with TRBD1 as a possible D gene (6 bases). The CDR3 has 13 residues. Looked up from germline, CDR1 is MNHEY and CDR2 is SMNVEV (reference sequence). Trimming shortened V by 6 bases and J by 10 bases, and 15 bases separated the two germline ends. As DNA, the CDR3 is TGTGCCAGCAGACCAGCGCAGGGGCGAAAACTGTTTTTT. Translation gives CASRPAQGRKLFF.

V usage is TRBV5-4 and J usage is TRBJ2-5, with D hard to call. The length of the CDR3 is 14 residues. Trimming shortened V by 0 bases and J by 2 bases, and 8 bases separated the two germline ends. Germline V gene lookup returns CDR1 SGHNT and CDR2 YYREEE (reference sequence). CDR3 region: CASSLVPSQETQYF. The DNA for the CDR3 is TGTGCCAGCAGCTTGGTGCCTAGTCAAGAGACCCAGTACTTC. Together with reference TRBV5-4 and TRBJ2-5, the CDR3 gives the full variable domain: ETGVTQSPTHLIKTRGQQVTLRCSSQSGHNTVSWYQQALGQGPQFIFQYYREEENGRGNFPPRFSGLQFPNYSSELNVNALELDDSALYLCASSLVPSQETQYFGPGTRLLVL.

There are a few counts of this clone. This sequence joins TRBV9 and TRBJ2-4; maybe TRBD2 (5 bases). This CDR3 spans 15 amino acids. Germline CDR1 and CDR2: SGDLS and YYNGEE. Trimming removed 0 bases from V and 3 bases from J, with 10 bases in between. The DNA for the CDR3 is TGTGCCAGCAGCGTAGACCGGGGATTCAAAAACATTCAGTACTTC. Translated: CASSVDRGFKNIQYF.

The V call is TRBV12-5, the J call TRBJ2-3; 10 positions match TRBD2. Germline CDR1 is LGHNT and CDR2 is FRNRAP. CDR3 size: 16 residues. After removal of 5 bases from V and 9 bases from J, the junction contained 14 bases not matched to a gene. The CDR3 DNA reads TGTGCTAGTGGTGAAGTAGCGGGGGGACCGTATGGGACGCAGTATTTT. It is translated as CASGEVAGGPYGTQYF.

The gene calls are TRBV30 and TRBJ2-1; D remains ambiguous. V was trimmed by 2 bases and J by 9 bases, leaving 8 bases between them. Germline V gene sequence: CDR1 GTSNPN, CDR2 SVGIG (reference sequence). This CDR3 spans 11 amino acids. CDR3 region: CAWSPFGEQFF. In DNA, the CDR3 is TGTGCCTGGAGTCCCTTCGGTGAGCAGTTCTTC. Variable domain in full (rest from reference TRBV30 and TRBJ2-1): SQTIHQWPATLVQPVGSPLSLECTVEGTSNPNLYWYRQAAGRGLQLLFYSVGIGQISSEVPQNLSASRPQDRQFILSSKKLLLSDSGFYLCAWSPFGEQFFGPGTRLTVL.

The CDR3, as DNA: TGTGCCAGCAGCTATGACCGCGGATCCCGGGAGCTGTTTTTT. It is translated as CASSYDRGSRELFF. The chain has TRBV7-3 and TRBJ2-2; D is unclear. Germline loops: CDR1 SGHTA, CDR2 FQGTGA. The CDR3 totals 14 residues. Trimming took off 4 bases at V and 9 bases at J, with 15 bases between the two ends.

This chain links TRBV2 with TRBJ2-7, with TRBD1 as a possible D gene (6 bases). In germline, CDR1 is SNHLY, CDR2 FYNNEI. The CDR3 is 12 amino acids. V shed 10 bases and J shed 3 bases, with 13 bases lying between them. CDR3 residues: CAIGDTLYEQYF. The CDR3 coding sequence is TGTGCCATAGGGGACACCCTCTACGAGCAGTACTTC.

The chain joins TRBV19 to TRBJ1-4; D may be TRBD1 (6 bases). Trimming took 1 base from V and 8 from J, leaving 11 bases between them. The germline V gene encodes CDR1 LNHDA and CDR2 SQIVND (reference sequence). The CDR3 covers 14 residues. The CDR3 reads CASSIAGTIEKLFF. CDR3 nucleotides: TGTGCCAGTAGTATAGCTGGGACAATAGAAAAACTGTTTTTT.

The rearrangement uses TRBV5-1 and TRBJ2-5; D not certain. The CDR3 totals 14 residues. The V gene's germline CDR1 is SGHRS and CDR2 YFSETQ. V was shortened by 4 bases and J by 0 bases, with 10 bases between the two germline ends. This chain's CDR3 is CASSPSPNQETQYF. The CDR3 DNA follows: TGCGCCAGCAGCCCAAGCCCAAACCAAGAGACCCAGTACTTC.

The genes are TRBV19 and TRBJ1-1, with TRBD1 matching over 9 bases. Trimming took 3 bases from V and 4 from J; bases not matched to a gene: 9. The CDR3 spans 16 residues. CDR1 and CDR2 from the germline V gene are LNHDA and SQIVND (reference sequence). This CDR3 is CASSMGQGFLGTEAFF. The CDR3 region has the DNA TGTGCCAGTAGTATGGGACAGGGTTTTTTAGGCACTGAAGCTTTCTTT.

V and J are TRBV10-1 and TRBJ1-2; D is uncertain. The CDR3 extends over 14 amino acids. Germline assignment: CDR1 WNHNN and CDR2 SYGVQD (reference sequence). V shed 3 bases and J shed 3 bases, with 11 bases lying between them. The CDR3 coding sequence is TGCGCCAGCAGTGAAGGAGGTTCCGACTATGGCTACACCTTC. Amino acid sequence: CASSEGGSDYGYTF.

This chain uses TRBV7-2 with TRBJ1-2; D is ambiguous. V dropped 1 base and J dropped 0 bases, with 9 bases sitting between them. The CDR3 loop spans 15 amino acids. Germline CDR1 reads SGHTA; CDR2 reads FQGNSA. CDR3 in amino acids: CASSLVYIANYGYTF. CDR3 DNA sequence: TGTGCCAGCAGCTTAGTTTACATCGCTAACTATGGCTACACCTTC. Supplemented by reference TRBV7-2 and TRBJ1-2, the full variable domain reads GAGVSQSPSNKVTEKGKDVELRCDPISGHTALYWYRQSLGQGLEFLIYFQGNSAPDKSGLPSDRFSAERTGGSVSTLTIQRTQQEDSAVYLCASSLVYIANYGYTFGSGTRLTVV.

This clone was found a few times. The chain has TRBV9 and TRBJ2-1; TRBD2 matches 8 bases. V gave up 4 bases and J gave up 8 bases; unmatched junction bases: 14. CDR1 and CDR2 from the germline V gene are SGDLS and YYNGEE. CDR3 length: 16 amino acids. Here the CDR3 reads CASSLLPAGVIYEQFF. CDR3 nucleotide sequence: TGTGCCAGCAGCCTTCTCCCAGCGGGAGTTATCTATGAGCAGTTCTTC.

The chain couples TRBV30 to TRBJ1-6; TRBD1 is a possible D gene (5 bases). Trimming cost V 0 bases and J 3 bases, with 12 bases left between them. CDR1 GTSNPN and CDR2 SVGIG come from the germline V gene (reference sequence). The CDR3 is 16 residues long. The CDR3 sequence: CAWSVLGEIYNSPLHF. CDR3 DNA sequence: TGTGCCTGGAGTGTACTGGGGGAAATCTATAATTCACCCCTCCACTTT.

The rearrangement joins TRBV5-1 to TRBJ2-2; 10 bases map to TRBD2. This CDR3 is built from 16 residues. CDR1 SGHRS and CDR2 YFSETQ come from the germline V gene. Trimming cost V 2 bases and J 5 bases; bases outside gene matches: 6. In nucleotides, the CDR3 is TGCGCCAGCAGCTTAAGCGGGGGGGCGCGGACCGGGGAGCTGTTTTTT. It yields the protein CASSLSGGARTGELFF.